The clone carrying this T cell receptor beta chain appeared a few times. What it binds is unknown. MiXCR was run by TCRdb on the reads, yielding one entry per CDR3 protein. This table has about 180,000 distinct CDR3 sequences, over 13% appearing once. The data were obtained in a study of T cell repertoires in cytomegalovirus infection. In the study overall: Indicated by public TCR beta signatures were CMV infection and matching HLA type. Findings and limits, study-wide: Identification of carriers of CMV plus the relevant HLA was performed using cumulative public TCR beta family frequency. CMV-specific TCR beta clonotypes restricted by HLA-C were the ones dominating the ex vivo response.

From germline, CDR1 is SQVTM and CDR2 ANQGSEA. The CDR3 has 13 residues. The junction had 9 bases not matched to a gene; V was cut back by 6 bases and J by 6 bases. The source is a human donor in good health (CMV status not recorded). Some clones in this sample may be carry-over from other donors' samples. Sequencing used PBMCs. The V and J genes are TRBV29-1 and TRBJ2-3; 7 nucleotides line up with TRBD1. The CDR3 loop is CSVDGQEGDTQYF. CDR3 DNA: TGCAGCGTCGACGGACAGGAAGGGGATACGCAGTATTTT.